This T cell receptor beta chain was recovered during a study of beta chain features in type 1 diabetes. The CDR3 totals 14 residues. Per the germline V gene, CDR1 is SGDLS and CDR2 is YYNGEE. With V trimmed by 5 bases and J by 6 bases, 4 bases remained unmatched. The sample holds a few counts of this clone. Its antigen is still unknown. Study outcomes and limitations: Moderate but significant shortening of TCRB CDR3s was recorded in all four CD4+ subsets from Type 1 diabetes patients.

cDNA synthesis used the whole RNA isolate, giving expressed TCRB sequences. Profiling relied on immunoSEQ multiplex PCR, and the TCRdb table lists in-frame clones only, not all of them. In the table there are about 280,000 clones, about 15% of which are singletons. This sequence joins TRBV9 and TRBJ2-1; 11 nucleotides agree with TRBD2. The origin of this receptor is a man between 18 and 29 years old with type 1 diabetes. The material sequenced was naive CD4+ T cells from blood. The CDR3 DNA reads as TGTGCCAGCAGATCCGGGACTAGCGGCAATGAGCAGTTCTTC. The encoded protein is CASRSGTSGNEQFF.